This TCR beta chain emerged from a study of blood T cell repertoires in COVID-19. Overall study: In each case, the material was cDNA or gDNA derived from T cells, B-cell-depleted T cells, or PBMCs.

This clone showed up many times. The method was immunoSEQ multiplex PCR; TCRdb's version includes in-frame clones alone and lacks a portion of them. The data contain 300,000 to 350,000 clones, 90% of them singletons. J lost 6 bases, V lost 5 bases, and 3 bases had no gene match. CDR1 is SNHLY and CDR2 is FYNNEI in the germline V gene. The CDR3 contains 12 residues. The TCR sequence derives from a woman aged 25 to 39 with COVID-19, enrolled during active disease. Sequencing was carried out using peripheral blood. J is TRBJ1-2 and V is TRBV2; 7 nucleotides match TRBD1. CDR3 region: CASSTGQDGYTF. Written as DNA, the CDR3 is TGTGCCAGCAGTACCGGACAGGATGGCTACACCTTC.